Listed here are 27 T cell receptor beta chains from one sample, sequenced in a study of glioma-infiltrating T cells. Amplification of TCR alpha and beta CDR3 regions from RNA used iRepertoire nested multiplex PCR. From the multiplex PCR reads, TCRdb called clonotypes with MiXCR, one entry per CDR3 protein. The data hold about 210,000 distinct CDR3 sequences, with roughly 32% observed a single time. Material: glioma tissue, nonneoplastic brain tissue, or PBMCs (not recorded which). The receptors were sampled from a human donor with low-grade glioma or glioblastoma, undergoing nonglioma brain surgery, or in good health (not recorded which).

For this clonotype: This CDR3 fails to terminate in the conserved phenylalanine or tryptophan, so it likely reflects a read error. V and J are TRBV18 and TRBJ1-1, with D possibly matching TRBD1 (6 bases). V was clipped by 4 bases and J by 2 bases, with 11 bases between them. The CDR3 covers 14 residues. Germline assignment: CDR1 KGHSH and CDR2 LQKENI. Written as DNA, the CDR3 is TGTGCCAGCTCACAGGAACAGGGAAACACTGAAGCTTTCCTT. As protein: CASSQEQGNTEAFL.

As concerns this clonotype: A much larger clone differs from this one at a single base, so this may be a read error. The gene calls are TRBV10-3 and TRBJ1-1; D perhaps matches TRBD1 (6 bases). Germline values: CDR1 ENHRY, CDR2 SYGVKD. The CDR3 length is 11 residues. Trimming left V 10 bases short and J 5 bases short, with 11 bases between. DNA for the CDR3: TGTGCCACCCGGGGGGCGACTGAAGCTTTCTTT. Encoded protein: CATRGATEAFF.

This clonotype was counted a few times. Given a much more abundant clone one base away, this may be a read error. The V call is TRBV3-1, the J call TRBJ1-6; D not certain. This CDR3 region has 15 residues. The V end lost 2 bases, the J end lost 7 bases, and 12 bases lay between the germline ends. The germline CDR1 and CDR2 sequences are LGHDT and YNNKEL (reference sequence). CDR3 sequence: CASSQWRRPNSPLHF. The CDR3 bases are TGTGCCAGCAGCCAATGGCGGAGACCGAATTCACCCCTCCACTTT.

At least ten counts were recorded for this clonotype. The chain links TRBV6-1 to TRBJ1-5; TRBD1 matches at 7 bases. Per germline, CDR1 MNHNS and CDR2 SASEGT. The junction had 5 bases not matched to a gene; V was cut back by 5 bases and J by 4 bases. The CDR3 runs to 14 residues. This chain's CDR3 is CASSPTGWNQPQHF. The DNA of the CDR3 is TGTGCCAGCAGTCCGACAGGGTGGAATCAGCCCCAGCATTTT.

This clonotype was seen at least ten times. This sequence joins TRBV5-8 and TRBJ1-2, with D maybe TRBD1 (6 bases). The CDR3 loop spans 13 amino acids. Germline-derived CDR1 and CDR2 are SGHTS and YDEGEE. V lost 4 bases, J lost 2 bases, and 9 bases lay in between. The CDR3 DNA follows: TGTGCCAGCAGCCCCGGGACAAACTATGGCTACACCTTC. Translation: CASSPGTNYGYTF.

This clonotype was observed a few times. The chain is built from TRBV4-2 and TRBJ1-2; D is possibly TRBD1 (5 bases). The CDR3 contains 15 residues. V gave up 0 bases and J gave up 2 bases, with 10 bases separating them. CDR1 is LGHNA, CDR2 YNFKEQ, per germline. The CDR3: CASSQERDPNYGYTF. DNA for the CDR3: TGTGCCAGCAGCCAAGAACGGGACCCCAACTATGGCTACACCTTC.

A few counts support this clonotype. The genes are TRBV12-3 or TRBV12-4 and TRBJ1-2; 7 nucleotides match TRBD1. V lost 6 bases and J lost 5; bases outside the gene matches: 15. The CDR3 covers 16 residues. The CDR3 here is CASSSNPGQWGYGYTF. The CDR3 coding sequence is TGTGCCAGCAGCTCCAACCCGGGACAGTGGGGTTATGGCTACACCTTC.

This clonotype occurred many times. The chain has TRBV27 and TRBJ2-1; 8 positions agree with TRBD2. Germline CDR1 reads MNHEY; CDR2 reads SMNVEV (reference sequence). Trimming cost V 0 bases and J 6 bases; bases outside gene matches: 13. The CDR3 is made up of 18 amino acids. The CDR3 here is CASSLSWEGLGQLNEQFF. The CDR3 DNA reads TGTGCCAGCAGTTTATCATGGGAGGGACTAGGACAACTCAATGAGCAGTTCTTC.

Only one count was recorded for this clonotype. With a much larger clone just one base away, this may be a read error. The chain is built from TRBV12-3 or TRBV12-4 and TRBJ1-1, with 7 nucleotides matching TRBD1. The CDR3 runs to 14 residues. The junction had 5 bases not matched to a gene; V was cut back by 7 bases and J by 0 bases. CDR3 bases: TGTGCCAGCATTTACAGGGGATTGAACACTGAAGCTTTCTTT. Amino acid sequence: CASIYRGLNTEAFF.

V gene TRBV12-3 or TRBV12-4 combines with J gene TRBJ2-2; the D gene is possibly TRBD2 (7 bases). The CDR3 extends over 15 amino acids. V gave up 5 bases and J gave up 3 bases, with 13 bases separating them. Written as DNA, the CDR3 is TGTGCCAGCAGTCCGAGGGGGGGGGACACCGGGGAGCTGTTTTTT. Its translation: CASSPRGGDTGELFF.

This clonotype was counted only a few times. This could be a read error, since a much larger clone is one nucleotide away. CDR3 amino acids: CASSLGTSGYNEQFF. In DNA form, the CDR3 reads TGTGCCAGCAGCTTGGGGACTAGCGGATACAATGAGCAGTTCTTC. The V and J genes are TRBV5-5 and TRBJ2-1; 10 bases match TRBD2. This CDR3 comprises 15 residues. The germline V gene has CDR1 SGHKS and CDR2 YYEKEE (reference sequence). Germline trimming cut 0 bases from V and 4 bases from J; bases unmatched to any gene: 1.

This clonotype has ten or more counts. The chain links TRBV20-1 to TRBJ2-3; D perhaps matches TRBD2 (5 bases). Per germline, CDR1 DFQATT and CDR2 SNEGSKA (reference sequence). The V end lost 5 bases, the J end lost 5 bases, and 17 bases lay between the germline ends. The CDR3 is 14 residues long. CDR3: CSASLGLAGDTQYF. DNA for the CDR3: TGCAGTGCTTCCCTCGGACTTGCGGGAGATACGCAGTATTTT.

This clonotype was found many times. The V and J genes are TRBV25-1 and TRBJ2-7, with D tentatively TRBD1 or TRBD2 (5 bases each). The CDR3 covers 16 residues. Per germline, CDR1 MGHDK and CDR2 SYGVNS. Trimming left V 0 bases short and J 5 bases short, with 17 bases between. As DNA, the CDR3 is TGTGCCAGCAGTGAATATAGTGAGGGGTTGGCCAACGAGCAGTACTTC. It codes for CASSEYSEGLANEQYF.

A remark on this clonotype: A read error may be the cause here, since a much bigger clone is one base away. The chain links TRBV7-2 to TRBJ2-7; 10 bases line up with TRBD2. The CDR3 has 17 residues. The germline gives CDR1 SGHTA, CDR2 FQGNSA. CDR3 amino acids: CARSLASGAGGLYEQYF. The CDR3 bases are TGTGCCAGAAGCTTAGCGTCGGGAGCGGGAGGGTTGTACGAGCAGTACTTC.

Comment on this clonotype: A read error is possible here, since a much larger clone lies one base away. This chain uses TRBV18 with TRBJ1-6; D unclear. The CDR3 contains 13 residues. CDR1 KGHSH and CDR2 LQKENI come from the germline V gene. Here the CDR3 DNA reads TGTGCCAGCTCCCCGACGGGGAATTCACCCCTCTACTTT. This codes for CASSPTGNSPLYF.

The sample holds many counts of this clonotype. The V and J genes are TRBV2 and TRBJ2-4; the D call may be TRBD1 or TRBD2 (5 bases each). This CDR3 spans 17 amino acids. CDR1 is SNHLY and CDR2 is FYNNEI in the germline V gene. V was cut by 7 bases and J by 3 bases, with 22 bases left in between. CDR3 in amino acids: CASMRAGTIGDKNIQYF. CDR3 DNA sequence: TGTGCCAGCATGCGGGCCGGTACCATAGGGGACAAAAACATTCAGTACTTC.

The chain uses TRBV3-1 and TRBJ2-1, with TRBD2 matching 10 bases. The CDR3 is 13 amino acids. The germline V gene has CDR1 LGHDT and CDR2 YNNKEL (reference sequence). V shed 1 base and J 16 bases; nucleotides not matched to a gene: 7. The CDR3 sequence: CASSQGAGTSDFF. CDR3 sequence (DNA): TGTGCCAGCAGCCAAGGAGCGGGGACTAGCGACTTCTTC.

This clonotype was detected ten times or more. The gene calls are TRBV28 and TRBJ1-2; the match to TRBD1 covers 7 bases. After removal of 8 bases from V and 4 bases from J, the junction contained 4 bases not matched to a gene. The CDR3 contains 12 residues. Germline V gives CDR1 MDHEN, CDR2 SYDVKM. The CDR3 DNA reads as TGTGCCAGCGTTCAGGGGGTCTATGGCTACACCTTC. This encodes CASVQGVYGYTF.

This clonotype has only a few counts. The chain uses TRBV7-3 and TRBJ2-3; 9 bases are a match to TRBD2. This CDR3 is 14 amino acids long. Germline V CDR1 and CDR2: SGHTA, FQGTGA. Trimming took 3 bases from V and 3 from J; bases not matched to a gene: 1. In nucleotides, the CDR3 is TGTGCCAGCAGCTTTCTAGCGGGAACAGATACGCAGTATTTT. It codes for CASSFLAGTDTQYF.

The chain carries TRBV28 and TRBJ2-1, with 13 bases that match TRBD2. The CDR3 sequence is 19 residues long. The V gene's germline CDR1 is MDHEN and CDR2 SYDVKM. J lost 1 base, V lost 7 bases, and 13 bases had no gene match. The CDR3 protein is CASTEMTSGRLISYNEQFF. CDR3 nucleotide sequence: TGTGCCAGCACCGAAATGACTAGCGGGAGGCTTATATCCTACAATGAGCAGTTCTTC.

This clonotype has ten or more counts. CDR3 loop: CSFRTGRGTEAFF. The CDR3 bases are TGCAGCTTTCGGACAGGGAGAGGGACTGAAGCTTTCTTT. The V and J genes are TRBV29-1 and TRBJ1-1, with 8 positions matching TRBD1. The J segment lost 5 bases and the V segment lost 8 bases, leaving 10 bases of the junction unmatched. This CDR3 comprises 13 residues. The germline V gene encodes CDR1 SQVTM and CDR2 ANQGSEA. Variable domain in full (rest from reference TRBV29-1 and TRBJ1-1): SAVISQKPSRDICQRGTSLTIQCQVDSQVTMMFWYRQQPGQSLTLIATANQGSEATYESGFVIDKFPISRPNLTFSTLTVSNMSPEDSSIYLCSFRTGRGTEAFFGQGTRLTVV.

In its sample, this clonotype was seen a few times. This rearrangement joins TRBV4-2 to TRBJ2-5, with D possibly called TRBD1 or TRBD2 (5 bases each). The CDR3 sequence is 12 residues long. CDR1 and CDR2 from the germline V gene are LGHNA and YNFKEQ. Deletions cut 0 bases from V and 6 bases from J, with 5 bases between. Here the CDR3 DNA reads TGTGCCAGCAGCCAAGAGGGACAGACCCAGTACTTC. It encodes CASSQEGQTQYF.

Many counts were recorded for this clonotype. This rearrangement joins TRBV20-1 to TRBJ2-1; 9 nucleotides align to TRBD2. Looked up from germline, CDR1 is DFQATT and CDR2 is SNEGSKA (reference sequence). The length of the CDR3 is 14 residues. V was pared by 4 bases and J by 4 bases, with 5 bases of the junction left unmatched. The CDR3 DNA follows: TGCAGTGCTAAGAGTAGCGGGAGTTACAATGAGCAGTTCTTC. Encoded protein: CSAKSSGSYNEQFF.

This clonotype was counted ten times or more. This sequence joins TRBV18 and TRBJ1-1, with D hard to call. The germline CDR1 and CDR2 sequences are KGHSH and LQKENI. The CDR3 consists of 14 residues. With 1 base removed from V and 1 base from J, the gap between germline ends came to 7 bases. CDR3 loop: CASSPQAGNTEAFF. CDR3 in DNA: TGTGCCAGCTCACCACAGGCAGGGAACACTGAAGCTTTCTTT.

This rearrangement joins TRBV7-9 to TRBJ2-3; D is perhaps TRBD2 (6 bases). The V gene's germline CDR1 is SEHNR and CDR2 FQNEAQ (reference sequence). The V and J ends lost 5 bases and 4 bases respectively, with 13 bases between them. The CDR3 extends over 14 amino acids. The DNA for the CDR3 is TGTGCCAGCAGCCGGGACTCGAGGGCAGATACGCAGTATTTT. It yields the protein CASSRDSRADTQYF.

The gene calls are TRBV19 and TRBJ1-4, with a tentative D call TRBD1 (5 bases). Trimming pared 3 bases from V and 6 bases from J, leaving 8 bases between. CDR3 size: 13 residues. The V gene's germline CDR1 is LNHDA and CDR2 SQIVND (reference sequence). The CDR3 here is CASSMRDYEKLFF. CDR3 sequence (DNA): TGTGCCAGTAGTATGAGGGACTATGAAAAACTGTTTTTT.

This clonotype has at least ten counts. V gene TRBV27 combines with J gene TRBJ1-1; D might be TRBD1 (6 bases). The CDR3 totals 14 residues. Germline CDR1 MNHEY, CDR2 SMNVEV (reference sequence). Trimming pared 1 base from V and 0 bases from J, leaving 6 bases between. This CDR3 is CASSLYRVNTEAFF. The DNA for the CDR3 is TGTGCCAGCAGTTTATACAGGGTGAACACTGAAGCTTTCTTT.